A single sample gave rise to the 7 T cell receptor beta chains below, sequenced in a study of cytomegalovirus exposure and HLA in healthy donors. The primer mix had 60 Vbeta and 13 Jbeta primers. Assay: immunoSEQ multiplex PCR; the TCRdb copy retains only in-frame clones and omits some. The repertoire includes 150,000 or so clones, 82% of them detected once, and around 6.6% sits in the top ten. The sequencing sample was made of PBMCs. Source of these receptors: a woman between 45 and 60 years old in good health and CMV-seropositive.

The chain joins TRBV2 to TRBJ1-5; D is ambiguous. Trimming took 7 bases from V and 3 from J, leaving 19 bases between them. The CDR3 has 16 residues. CDR1 is SNHLY and CDR2 is FYNNEI in the germline V gene. The CDR3, as DNA: TGTGCCAGCACTAGGAGCTTCATATCCCTCAATCAGCCCCAGCATTTT. Protein product: CASTRSFISLNQPQHF. Full variable domain (missing parts from reference TRBV2 and TRBJ1-5): EPEVTQTPSHQVTQMGQEVILRCVPISNHLYFYWYRQILGQKVEFLVSFYNNEISEKSEIFDDQFSVERPDGSNFTLKIRSTKLEDSAMYFCASTRSFISLNQPQHFGDGTRLSIL.

V usage is TRBV25-1 and J usage is TRBJ1-4; the D gene is possibly TRBD1 (6 bases). CDR1 MGHDK and CDR2 SYGVNS come from the germline V gene. Trimming cost V 7 bases and J 7 bases, with 13 bases left between them. The CDR3 spans 13 residues. CDR3 amino acids: CASNQGRGEKLFF. The DNA for the CDR3 is TGTGCCAGCAATCAGGGGAGGGGTGAAAAACTGTTTTTT.

The CDR3, as DNA: TGTGCCAGCACCACGCCGGGACTAGCTCCACGCACAGATACGCAGTATTTT. This gives the protein CASTTPGLAPRTDTQYF. The chain has TRBV2 and TRBJ2-3, with 9 bases fitting TRBD2. The germline V gene has CDR1 SNHLY and CDR2 FYNNEI. This CDR3 is 17 amino acids long. Trimming removed 7 bases from V and 1 base from J; junction bases left unmatched: 12.

This clone has a handful of counts. This sequence joins TRBV5-4 and TRBJ2-2; the match to TRBD1 covers 7 bases. Trimming took 1 base from V and 5 from J; bases not matched to a gene: 8. The CDR3 is 16 residues long. Germline V gives CDR1 SGHNT, CDR2 YYREEE (reference sequence). The CDR3 is CASSLSSTRGTGELFF. CDR3 bases: TGTGCCAGCAGCTTGTCGTCTACCAGGGGGACCGGGGAGCTGTTTTTT.

This clone was found once. V and J are TRBV7-2 and TRBJ2-3, with 11 positions matching TRBD1. V lost 3 bases and J lost 4; bases outside the gene matches: 3. This CDR3 has 15 residues. Germline CDR1 SGHTA, CDR2 FQGNSA. DNA of the CDR3: TGTGCCAGCAGCTTCATGGGACAGGGGGCAGATACGCAGTATTTT. Its protein is CASSFMGQGADTQYF.

V is TRBV27 and J is TRBJ2-7; perhaps TRBD1 as D (6 bases). Trimming stripped 2 bases from V and 2 bases from J, with 10 bases between. In germline, CDR1 is MNHEY, CDR2 SMNVEV (reference sequence). The CDR3 runs 14 residues. Here the CDR3 reads CASSLMGDTYEQYF. The CDR3 DNA sequence: TGTGCCAGCAGTTTAATGGGGGACACCTACGAGCAGTACTTC.

Details on this clone: The same CDR3 arises from other DNA sequences in this sample as well. The chain joins TRBV4-2 to TRBJ2-1; 8 bases map to TRBD2. The V gene's germline CDR1 is LGHNA and CDR2 YNFKEQ. Germline trimming cut 1 base from V and 0 bases from J; bases unmatched to any gene: 2. CDR3 size: 16 residues. This CDR3 is CASSQAGGSSYNEQFF. The CDR3 DNA reads as TGTGCCAGCAGCCAAGCGGGGGGGAGCTCCTACAATGAGCAGTTCTTC.